These 13 T cell receptor beta chains came from one sample sequenced in a study of blood T cell repertoires in COVID-19. Using immunoSEQ multiplex PCR, the repertoire was profiled, and TCRdb retains in-frame clones only, with some absent. The table shows around 700,000 clones, with 85% to 90% occurring only once. The sample consisted of peripheral blood. The receptor set was obtained from a woman aged 18-35 years with acute or convalescent COVID-19.

This rearrangement joins TRBV5-5 to TRBJ1-1; D not resolved. The germline V gene has CDR1 SGHKS and CDR2 YYEKEE (reference sequence). This CDR3 has 15 amino acids. With 0 bases removed from V and 0 bases from J, the gap between germline ends came to 9 bases. DNA for the CDR3: TGTGCCAGCAGCTTGGGGGCAGTTATGAACACTGAAGCTTTCTTT. It specifies CASSLGAVMNTEAFF.

The rearrangement links TRBV19 to TRBJ1-3; no clear D. CDR1 and CDR2 (germline): LNHDA, SQIVND (reference sequence). The germline V and J ends were trimmed by 0 bases and 0 bases, with 6 bases remaining between them. The length of the CDR3 is 15 residues. The CDR3 sequence is CASSIEAASGNTIYF. In DNA form, the CDR3 reads TGTGCCAGTAGTATAGAGGCCGCCTCTGGAAACACCATATATTTT.

V usage is TRBV6-5 and J usage is TRBJ1-2; D is ambiguous. Germline V gene data show CDR1 as MNHEY and CDR2 as SVGAGI. The CDR3 is 14 residues long. V was trimmed by 7 bases and J by 0 bases, leaving 12 bases between them. In nucleotides, the CDR3 is TGTGCCAGCAAGCGAATCCTAGCTAACTATGGCTACACCTTC. It codes for CASKRILANYGYTF.

V and J are TRBV5-5 and TRBJ1-6; tentatively, D is TRBD1 (6 bases). This CDR3 comprises 15 residues. Trimming left V 0 bases short and J 6 bases short, with 10 bases between. CDR1 SGHKS and CDR2 YYEKEE come from the germline V gene (reference sequence). CDR3 sequence reads: CASSLGGGRNSPLHF. In DNA form, the CDR3 reads TGTGCCAGCAGCTTGGGCGGGGGGCGTAATTCACCCCTCCACTTT.

The chain uses TRBV18 and TRBJ1-1; no firm D call. V was shortened by 5 bases and J by 0 bases, with 13 bases between the two germline ends. CDR1 and CDR2 (germline): KGHSH, LQKENI. CDR3 size: 15 residues. CDR3 DNA sequence: TGTGCCAGCTCAAACGCCCAGGTCATGAACACTGAAGCTTTCTTT. Protein sequence: CASSNAQVMNTEAFF.

This clone was picked up a small number of times. The genes are TRBV5-1 and TRBJ1-3; the D is unclear. The CDR3 totals 14 residues. Trimming took off 1 base at V and 0 bases at J, with 5 bases between the two ends. Germline CDR1 SGHRS, CDR2 YFSETQ. CDR3 nucleotide sequence: TGCGCCAGCAGCTTGTCCGGCTCTGGAAACACCATATATTTT. Its protein product is CASSLSGSGNTIYF.

The V and J genes are TRBV5-1 and TRBJ1-2; D is possibly TRBD1 (5 bases). Germline CDR1 is SGHRS and CDR2 is YFSETQ. This CDR3 has 18 amino acids. Between the trimmed V and J ends, which lost 0 bases and 0 bases, there was a span of 18 bases. DNA for the CDR3: TGCGCCAGCAGCTTGGAAACAGACAGACCACTTGCTAACTATGGCTACACCTTC. Translation gives CASSLETDRPLANYGYTF.

This chain joins TRBV5-6 and TRBJ1-1, with D maybe TRBD1 (6 bases). V shed 3 bases and J shed 0 bases, with 12 bases lying between them. Germline-derived CDR1 and CDR2 are SGHDT and YYEEEE. This CDR3 has 15 amino acids. CDR3 region: CASSSAQGMNTEAFF. The CDR3 nucleotides read TGTGCCAGCAGCTCAGCACAGGGAATGAACACTGAAGCTTTCTTT.

This chain connects TRBV3-1 (or the pseudogene TRBV3-2) to TRBJ2-1; 8 positions match TRBD2. The germline CDR1 and CDR2 sequences are LGHDT and YNNKEL (reference sequence). V was clipped by 3 bases and J by 8 bases; unmatched bases: 12. The CDR3 runs 16 residues. The CDR3 is CASSQPGLARRYEQFF. CDR3 coding DNA: TGTGCCAGCAGCCAGCCCGGACTAGCAAGACGGTATGAGCAGTTCTTC.

The V and J genes are TRBV18 and TRBJ1-2; D might be TRBD1 (6 bases). Per the germline V gene, CDR1 is KGHSH and CDR2 is LQKENI. The CDR3 length is 16 residues. Trimming took 3 bases from V and 8 from J, leaving 22 bases between them. The CDR3 DNA reads TGTGCCAGCTCACCGGAGGACAGCGTAGGAATTATGGGCTACACCTTC. It yields the protein CASSPEDSVGIMGYTF.

The chain combines TRBV4-2 with TRBJ2-5; D is undetermined. Trimming took off 1 base at V and 1 base at J, with 13 bases between the two ends. This CDR3 is 16 amino acids long. The germline CDR1 and CDR2 sequences are LGHNA and YNFKEQ. CDR3 nucleotide sequence: TGTGCCAGCAGCCAAGTCGCGGCTAGGCCCCAAGAGACCCAGTACTTC. Translated, it gives CASSQVAARPQETQYF.

As for this clone: An end of the junction does not agree with germline; a read error may underlie this. The V call is TRBV3-1 (or the pseudogene TRBV3-2), the J call TRBJ2-5; possibly TRBD2 for D (6 bases). CDR3 length: 15 amino acids. Germline V gene sequence: CDR1 LGHDT, CDR2 YNNKEL (reference sequence). The CDR3, as DNA: TGTGCCAGCAGGCAAGGCGGCGGGGTGGGGGAGACCCAGTACTTC. Residues: CASRQGGGVGETQYF.

J is TRBJ1-2 and V is TRBV2; D is perhaps TRBD1 (6 bases). V shed 0 bases and J shed 5 bases, with 13 bases lying between them. Germline CDR1 reads SNHLY; CDR2 reads FYNNEI. This CDR3 spans 15 amino acids. CDR3 in DNA: TGTGCCAGCAGTGAAGCGCGAGGGACAACTTATGGCTACACCTTC. Translating gives CASSEARGTTYGYTF.